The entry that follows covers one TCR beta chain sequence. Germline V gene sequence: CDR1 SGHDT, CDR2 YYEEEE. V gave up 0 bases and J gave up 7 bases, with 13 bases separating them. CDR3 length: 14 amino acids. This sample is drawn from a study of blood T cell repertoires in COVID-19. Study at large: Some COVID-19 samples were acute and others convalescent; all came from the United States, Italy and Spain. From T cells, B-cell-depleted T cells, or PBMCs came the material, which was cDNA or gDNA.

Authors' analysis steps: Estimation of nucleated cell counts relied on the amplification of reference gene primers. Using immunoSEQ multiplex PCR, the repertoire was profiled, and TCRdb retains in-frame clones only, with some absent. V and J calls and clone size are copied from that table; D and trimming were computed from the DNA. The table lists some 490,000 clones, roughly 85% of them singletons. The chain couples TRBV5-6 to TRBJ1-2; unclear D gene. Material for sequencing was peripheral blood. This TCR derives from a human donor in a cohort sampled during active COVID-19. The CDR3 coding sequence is TGTGCCAGCAGCTTGGAAGCGGGTTTTGGTGGCTACACCTTC. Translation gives CASSLEAGFGGYTF.